A selection of T cell receptor beta chains follows, all from one sample in a study of cytomegalovirus exposure and HLA in healthy donors. Using immunoSEQ multiplex PCR, the repertoire was profiled, and TCRdb retains in-frame clones only, with some absent. The repertoire includes about 160,000 clones, about 80% of them detected once, and under 2.5% sits in the top ten. The sample taken for sequencing was PBMCs. All receptors come from a man aged 45-65 years in good health and CMV-seropositive. Both conserved end residues are part of each CDR3. Fields, in order: V gene, clone size, D gene, J gene, CDR3 DNA, CDR3 protein. A D gene is named only where the DNA matches it firmly. Size is omitted from some rows. Given values are once, few, many or a class for expanded clones.

TRBV28,.,TRBD1,TRBJ1-1,TGTGCCAGCAGCCTCTCTGACAGGGTGGTTGAAGCTTTCTTT,CASSLSDRVVEAFF
TRBV4-2,.,TRBD1,TRBJ1-2,TGTGCCAGCAGCCCCGGACAGGGTGCCTATGGCTACACCTTC,CASSPGQGAYGYTF
TRBV4-2,once,.,TRBJ2-1,TGTGCCAGCAGCCAAGATCCTTCCTACAATGAGCAGTTCTTC,CASSQDPSYNEQFF
TRBV11-2,.,TRBD1,TRBJ2-1,TGTGCCAGCAGCTTCGGGACAGGGGGCAGATACAATGAGCAGTTCTTC,CASSFGTGGRYNEQFF
TRBV4-1,.,.,TRBJ2-1,TGCGCCAGCAGCCGGAGCTACAATGAGCAGTTCTTC,CASSRSYNEQFF
TRBV4-1,once,TRBD1,TRBJ1-1,TGCGCCAGCAGCCAGCCGGGACAGGGAGGCACTGAAGCTTTCTTT,CASSQPGQGGTEAFF
TRBV5-6,.,TRBD1,TRBJ1-2,TGTGCCAGCAGCCTACAGGGGGCGAACTATGGCTACACCTTC,CASSLQGANYGYTF
TRBV2,.,.,TRBJ1-1,TGTGCCAGTGGGCAGGGAAGTCACGGCACTGAAGCTTTCTTT,CASGQGSHGTEAFF
TRBV15,.,.,TRBJ2-4,TGTGCCACCAGCAGAAATATAGCCAAAAACATTCAGTACTTC,CATSRNIAKNIQYF
TRBV7-8,.,TRBD1,TRBJ1-4,TGTGCCAGCAGCTGGGAAAGTAGGACAGGGGTTGAAAAACTGTTTTTT,CASSWESRTGVEKLFF
TRBV27,.,TRBD1,TRBJ1-6,TGTGCCAGCACCATGGGACAGGGGACGCTTAATTCACCCCTCCACTTT,CASTMGQGTLNSPLHF
TRBV21-1,.,.,TRBJ1-5,TGTGCCAGCAGCAAAGCGGGGGACAGGGGGCTGATATCGAATCAGCCCCAGCATTTT,CASSKAGDRGLISNQPQHF
TRBV5-1,.,.,TRBJ2-3,TGCGCCAGCAATTGGTTTGAGGCGCGCACAGATACGCAGTATTTT,CASNWFEARTDTQYF
TRBV5-1,.,TRBD2,TRBJ2-1,TGCGCCAGCAGCTTGGATGGCGGGGGCTACAATGAGCAGTTCTTC,CASSLDGGGYNEQFF
TRBV19,few,.,TRBJ2-7,TGTGCCAGTAGTCCCGGAGCCGCGAACAACTACGAGCAGTACTTC,CASSPGAANNYEQYF
TRBV9,few,.,TRBJ2-2,TGTGCCAGCAGCGTAAGCGCGAACACCGGGGAGCTGTTTTTT,CASSVSANTGELFF
TRBV7-9,.,TRBD1,TRBJ1-5,TGTGCCAGCAGCTTAGCGGCCGACAGGGGATATAGCAATCAGCCCCAGCATTTT,CASSLAADRGYSNQPQHF
TRBV7-9,few,TRBD2,TRBJ2-3,TGTGCCAGCAGCTTAGGAGCGGGGGCCCACACAGATACGCAGTATTTT,CASSLGAGAHTDTQYF
TRBV5-4,.,.,TRBJ1-2,TGTGCCAGCAGATGGCAGGGTGTTGGTGGCTACACCTTC,CASRWQGVGGYTF
TRBV5-1,.,TRBD1,TRBJ2-1,TGCGCCAGCAGCTTGGCCCCGGACAGGGCCAATGAGCAGTTCTTC,CASSLAPDRANEQFF
TRBV5-6,.,.,TRBJ1-4,TGTGCCAGCATCGCCGGAGGCACTAATGAAAAACTGTTTTTT,CASIAGGTNEKLFF
TRBV12-5,.,.,TRBJ2-7,TGTGCTAGTGGTTTCCCAAGTCTTAGCGAGCAGTACTTC,CASGFPSLSEQYF
TRBV4-1,.,.,TRBJ1-2,TGCGCCAGCAGCCACCCGACAGGCTATGGCTACACCTTC,CASSHPTGYGYTF
TRBV9,.,.,TRBJ1-1,TGTGCCAGCAGCGAGAGGCACGGAAACACTGAAGCTTTCTTT,CASSERHGNTEAFF
TRBV30,.,.,TRBJ1-1,TGTGCCTGGAGGCGGGAGAATACTGAAGCTTTCTTT,CAWRRENTEAFF
TRBV5-1,.,.,TRBJ2-5,TGCGCCAGCAGCTTGACAGGTAGGGCGCAGGAGACCCAGTACTTC,CASSLTGRAQETQYF
TRBV5-1,.,TRBD1,TRBJ1-3,TGCGCCAGCAGCGTCGACAGGGCTACTGGAAACACCATATATTTT,CASSVDRATGNTIYF
TRBV2,.,.,TRBJ1-2,TGTGCCAGCAGTGAGTCGCAGGACTATGGCTACACCTTC,CASSESQDYGYTF
TRBV5-5,.,.,TRBJ1-1,TGTGCCAGCAGCTTGGCCTCCGCCAGGCGAAACACTGAAGCTTTCTTT,CASSLASARRNTEAFF
TRBV18,.,.,TRBJ1-1,TGTGCCAGCTCACCTACAGAGTACACTGAAGCTTTCTTT,CASSPTEYTEAFF
TRBV7-9,.,TRBD1,TRBJ2-7,TGTGCCAGCAGCCTTCAGGGGGCCTACGAGCAGTACTTC,CASSLQGAYEQYF
TRBV4-1,.,.,TRBJ1-4,TGCGCCAGCAGCCAAGATGTGGGGGCGAATAATGAAAAACTGTTTTTT,CASSQDVGANNEKLFF
TRBV4-3,.,TRBD2,TRBJ2-1,TGCGCCAGCAGCCAAGAGGGAGGGTCACGGAGCGATGAGCAGTTCTTC,CASSQEGGSRSDEQFF
TRBV4-1,.,.,TRBJ2-6,TGCGCCAGCAGCCAAGAGGAGGGATCTGGGGCCAACGTCCTGACTTTC,CASSQEEGSGANVLTF
TRBV4-3,.,.,TRBJ2-7,TGCGCCAGCAGCCAAGGGCCACAGGGTTCCTACGAGCAGTACTTC,CASSQGPQGSYEQYF
TRBV5-4,.,TRBD1,TRBJ2-3,TGTGCCAGCAGCCCGGACAGGGTTATTCCAGATACGCAGTATTTT,CASSPDRVIPDTQYF
TRBV12-5,.,.,TRBJ2-7,TGTGCTAGTGGTTTGGTTCCTACCGGGAAAGCCTACGAGCAGTACTTC,CASGLVPTGKAYEQYF
TRBV6-5,.,.,TRBJ1-3,TGTGCCAGCAGTTACAGGGGTCGGTCTGGAAACACCATATATTTT,CASSYRGRSGNTIYF
TRBV28,.,TRBD1,TRBJ1-1,TGTGCCAGCAGTCCGTCAGGGGGCATGAACACTGAAGCTTTCTTT,CASSPSGGMNTEAFF
TRBV9,.,.,TRBJ2-2,TGTGCCAGCAGCGTAGCTCCCCCGAACACCGGGGAGCTGTTTTTT,CASSVAPPNTGELFF
TRBV19,.,.,TRBJ1-1,TGTGCCAGTAGCACAGTGAACACTGAAGCTTTCTTT,CASSTVNTEAFF
TRBV7-6,once,TRBD1,TRBJ1-3,TGTGCCAGCAGCTTCGGGACAGCCTCTGGAAACACCATATATTTT,CASSFGTASGNTIYF
TRBV19,many,.,TRBJ2-1,TGTGCCAGTAGTATTAACCTGGGGGGATCCTACAATGAGCAGTTCTTC,CASSINLGGSYNEQFF
TRBV5-1,.,TRBD1,TRBJ2-5,TGCGCCAGCAGCTTCGGGGACAGAGCCCAAGAGACCCAGTACTTC,CASSFGDRAQETQYF
TRBV7-2,.,.,TRBJ1-5,TGTGCCAGCAGCTATCAGAAGCAGCCCCAGCATTTT,CASSYQKQPQHF
TRBV18,.,.,TRBJ2-3,TGTGCCAGCTCACCAAGAGACACACTTAATACGCAGTATTTT,CASSPRDTLNTQYF
TRBV5-6,.,.,TRBJ2-1,TGTGCCAGCAGCGTCGGGGGTCTAGTGGGTAATGAGCAGTTCTTC,CASSVGGLVGNEQFF
TRBV4-3,few,TRBD1,TRBJ2-7,TGCGCCAGCAGCCGCTGGTTGGGACAGGGGGCCTACGAGCAGTACTTC,CASSRWLGQGAYEQYF